The rows below give T cell receptor beta chains drawn from one sample of a study of early T cells in non-severe SARS-CoV-2 infection. A single record per CDR3 protein comes from TCRdb applying MiXCR to the 5' RACE reads. The sample carries 55,000 or so distinct CDR3 sequences, 6.5% to 7.5% recorded once. The sequencing used whole blood, collected at baseline. The origin of the receptors is an adult who was a healthcare worker with PCR-confirmed SARS-CoV-2 infection or an uninfected control (not recorded which). Both conserved end residues are trimmed from each CDR3. The order of the fields is J gene, V gene, clone size, CDR3 protein. Size tells how often a clone was seen (once, few, many) or the class of an expanded clone, and some rows leave it out.

TRBJ2-5 TRBV6-6 few AIRGETQY
TRBJ1-4 TRBV6-6 many ASSSLSDRERKKLF
TRBJ1-4 TRBV6-6 few ASSLTGGRQGNEKLF
TRBJ2-5 TRBV28 NA ASSWTQVGRETQY
TRBJ2-1 TRBV7-6 many ASSSQGGLNNEQF
TRBJ2-7 TRBV6-5 NA ASSYSGQGTYEQY
TRBJ2-4 TRBV28 few ASSFLQLASLTKNIQY
TRBJ2-2 TRBV28 few ASSLPRAGELF
TRBJ1-2 TRBV7-2 many ASSSRGQDRGYT
TRBJ2-5 TRBV7-3 NA ASSPGAGTRAQETQY
TRBJ1-1 TRBV29-1 many SVESYRGNTEAF
TRBJ1-6 TRBV4-3 many ASSQSTGNSPLH
TRBJ2-5 TRBV7-2 many ASSSLLLAGMETQY
TRBJ2-1 TRBV20-1 many SARGPLGLVGKNEQF
TRBJ2-7 TRBV20-1 few SAILAGAKEQY
TRBJ1-3 TRBV7-2 many ASSQGQHGNTIY
TRBJ2-7 TRBV30 once AWSVRSEQY
TRBJ2-5 TRBV29-1 many SVVGTGQETQY
TRBJ1-1 TRBV7-9 NA ASSSQGNTEAF
TRBJ2-3 TRBV7-9 few ASSLGSGVSTDTQY
TRBJ2-7 TRBV3-1 many ASSQGGPAYEQY
TRBJ2-3 TRBV10-3 NA ASRTSGYTDTQY
TRBJ1-3 TRBV6-5 NA ASSYRGGNTIY
TRBJ1-6 TRBV18 NA ASSLTDSDSPLH
TRBJ2-3 TRBV29-1 many SVVGGSFSTDTQY
TRBJ2-7 TRBV27 many ASGKLAESSYEQY
TRBJ2-5 TRBV7-2 few ASSLYVGTQETQY
TRBJ2-3 TRBV12-3/TRBV12-4 NA ASSATAGQGDSDTQY
TRBJ2-7 TRBV28 few ASSLGMGHGYEQY
TRBJ2-4 TRBV5-1 NA ASSPRQGGNIQY
TRBJ2-7 TRBV6-2/TRBV6-3 few ASRQPGLTYEQY
TRBJ2-1 TRBV28 many ASSYEQF
TRBJ2-1 TRBV5-1 NA VSSLVAGNNEQF
TRBJ2-3 TRBV5-1 many ASSFSATDTQY
TRBJ2-1 TRBV9 many ASSVAGGLEQF
TRBJ1-1 TRBV6-2/TRBV6-3 many ASSYSRVHPVNTEAF
TRBJ1-1 TRBV20-1 many SAGTGPLNTEAF
TRBJ2-1 TRBV6-2/TRBV6-3 few ASSYIRKLTGGKTSEGSYNEQF
TRBJ1-2 TRBV27 NA ASTRTGRYYGYT
TRBJ1-1 TRBV27 few ASSLGRASNTEAF
TRBJ2-3 TRBV19 many ASSQYYPSTDTQY
TRBJ1-6 TRBV14 few ASSQEMARHSPLH
TRBJ1-4 TRBV7-2 few ASSFVPELATNEKLF
TRBJ1-2 TRBV7-8 many ASSRRLYGYT
TRBJ1-6 TRBV7-2 many ASSSQGGQNSPLH
TRBJ1-2 TRBV4-2 few ASSQDGLHYGYT
TRBJ2-7 TRBV9 few ASSVYGSSYEQY
TRBJ2-1 TRBV19 NA ASSLLAEYNEQF
TRBJ2-1 TRBV29-1 many SVPQNHFGNEQF
TRBJ2-6 TRBV24-1 many ATSVRTSSGRLRSGANVLT
TRBJ1-1 TRBV7-3 medium-sized ASSLSTGNTEAF